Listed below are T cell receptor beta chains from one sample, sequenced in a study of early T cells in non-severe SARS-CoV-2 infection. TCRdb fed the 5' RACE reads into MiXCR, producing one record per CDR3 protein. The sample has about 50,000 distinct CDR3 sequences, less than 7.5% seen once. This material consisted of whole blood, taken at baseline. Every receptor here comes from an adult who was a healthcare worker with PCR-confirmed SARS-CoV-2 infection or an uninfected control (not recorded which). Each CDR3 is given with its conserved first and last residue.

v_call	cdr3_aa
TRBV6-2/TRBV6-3	CASSYRTLQGSGELFF
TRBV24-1	CATSDLGSGELFF
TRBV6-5	CASRWTEGDEQFF
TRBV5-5	CASSLVRGAVGIETQYF
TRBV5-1	CASSVGTEAFF
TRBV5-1	CASSLVGQAYGYTF
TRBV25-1	CASSEQGFQPQHF
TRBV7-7	CASRGGTGELFF
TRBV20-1	CSARDQFRGLKNEQFF
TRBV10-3	CAIRDPGSAIDTQYF
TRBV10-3	CASNPDGNYGYTF
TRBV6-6	CASGHRTAGNTEAFF
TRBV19	CASSAYGTSRSNQPQHF
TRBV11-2	CASSFGPDRPTQYF
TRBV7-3	CASSFGQGEMNEQFF
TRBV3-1	CASSQDWASQETQYF